Following are 5 T cell receptor beta chains from one sample sequenced in a study of control samples from healthy donors and cancer patients. The data were produced by immunoSEQ multiplex PCR, yet TCRdb's version contains in-frame clones alone and is incomplete. The data show about 89,000 clones, 85% to 90% seen once. The sequencing input was blood. The receptors originated from a middle-aged woman in good health.

There are a few counts of this clone. The chain employs TRBV3-1 (or the pseudogene TRBV3-2) and TRBJ1-1; 7 nucleotides align to TRBD1. Trimming removed 4 bases from V and 5 bases from J; junction bases left unmatched: 7. In germline, CDR1 is LGHDT, CDR2 YNNKEL (reference sequence). The CDR3 runs 14 residues. CDR3 sequence (DNA): TGTGCCAGCAGCCGACAGGGAGGAAGAACTGAAGCTTTCTTT. Translating gives CASSRQGGRTEAFF.

The CDR3 nucleotides are TGTGCCAGCAGCTCAACCACTAGCGGAGCACTCTACGAGCAGTACTTC. Encoded protein: CASSSTTSGALYEQYF. The chain couples TRBV9 to TRBJ2-7, with 8 positions matching TRBD2. J lost 3 bases, V lost 4 bases, and 12 bases had no gene match. This CDR3 comprises 16 residues. Germline CDR1 is SGDLS and CDR2 is YYNGEE.

The DNA of the CDR3 is TGTGCCAGCATCCCCACCTCTGAAGCTTTCTTT. It yields the protein CASIPTSEAFF. The rearrangement links TRBV7-2 to TRBJ1-1; D is unresolved. Per the germline V gene, CDR1 is SGHTA and CDR2 is FQGNSA. V was pared by 7 bases and J by 6 bases, with 9 bases between. The CDR3 runs 11 residues.

This sequence joins TRBV25-1 and TRBJ2-5, with 7 bases matching TRBD1. V lost 2 bases to trimming and J lost 4 bases; unmatched junction nucleotides: 4. The CDR3 has 14 residues. Germline V gene sequence: CDR1 MGHDK, CDR2 SYGVNS. The CDR3: CASSEGRDRETQYF. The CDR3 DNA is TGTGCCAGCAGTGAAGGTAGGGACAGAGAGACCCAGTACTTC. Looking up the rest from reference TRBV25-1 and TRBJ2-5 gives the full variable domain: EADIYQTPRYLVIGTGKKITLECSQTMGHDKMYWYQQDPGMELHLIHYSYGVNSTEKGDLSSESTVSRIRTEHFPLTLESARPSHTSQYLCASSEGRDRETQYFGPGTRLLVL.

The chain carries TRBV29-1 and TRBJ1-1, with D uncertain. The CDR3 totals 15 residues. Germline assignment: CDR1 SQVTM and CDR2 ANQGSEA. V lost 7 bases and J lost 3, with 21 bases in between. The CDR3, as DNA: TGCAGCGCTGGGGAGCGAGGTGGATGGCACACTGAAGCTTTCTTT. Its protein is CSAGERGGWHTEAFF.